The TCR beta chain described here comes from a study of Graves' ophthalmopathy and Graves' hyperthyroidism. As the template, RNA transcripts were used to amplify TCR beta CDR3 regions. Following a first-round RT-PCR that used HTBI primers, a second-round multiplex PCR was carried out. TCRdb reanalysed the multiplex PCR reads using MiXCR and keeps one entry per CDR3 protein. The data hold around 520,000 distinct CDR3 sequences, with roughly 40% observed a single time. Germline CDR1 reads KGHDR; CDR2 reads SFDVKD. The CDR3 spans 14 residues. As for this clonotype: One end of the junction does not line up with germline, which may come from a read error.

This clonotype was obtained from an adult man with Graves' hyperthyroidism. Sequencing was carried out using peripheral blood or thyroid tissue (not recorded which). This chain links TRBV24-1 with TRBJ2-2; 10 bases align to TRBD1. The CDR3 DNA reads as TGTGCCACCAGTGAGGCTACCGGGACAGGGGCGCTGTTTTTT. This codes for CATSEATGTGALFF.